Below, 25 T cell receptor beta chains from the same sample are listed, as sequenced in a study of CD8+CD57+ T cells in acquired aplastic anemia. According to the study, genomic DNA was the template for TCR beta VDJ and CDR3 profiling. In TCRdb, the reads were re-called with MiXCR into one record per CDR3 protein. The sample lists 150,000 to 200,000 distinct CDR3 sequences, about 50% occurring once. Patients who underwent sequencing had shown CD8+CD57+ cell expansion by flow cytometry. Sequencing was carried out using sorted CD4+, CD8+, or CD8+CD57+ T cells (not recorded which) from PBMCs. The receptors were gathered from a human donor with aplastic anemia.

This clonotype was observed a single time. This chain joins TRBV5-6 and TRBJ1-6; D call uncertain. Germline V gene lookup returns CDR1 SGHDT and CDR2 YYEEEE. Between the trimmed V and J ends, which lost 5 bases and 8 bases, there was a span of 14 bases. This CDR3 contains 14 residues. In nucleotides, the CDR3 is TGTGCCAGCAGTTTGTCCGGGTTGCATTCACCCCTCCACTTT. Amino acids: CASSLSGLHSPLHF.

The rearrangement links TRBV20-1 to TRBJ2-7, with D perhaps TRBD2 (5 bases). Germline V gene data show CDR1 as DFQATT and CDR2 as SNEGSKA (reference sequence). The CDR3 is 12 amino acids. Trimming took 2 bases from V and 6 from J, leaving 11 bases between them. The CDR3 region is CSARFGISEQYF. CDR3 DNA sequence: TGCAGTGCTAGATTCGGGATCAGCGAGCAGTACTTC.

In its sample, this clonotype was seen many times. This chain links TRBV2 with TRBJ1-1; 7 bases fit TRBD1. In germline, CDR1 is SNHLY, CDR2 FYNNEI. V shed 6 bases, J shed 0 bases, and the junction held 7 bases outside the gene matches. This CDR3 is built from 15 residues. The CDR3 is CASRQGQIMNTEAFF. DNA of the CDR3: TGTGCCAGCAGGCAGGGACAGATTATGAACACTGAAGCTTTCTTT. The variable domain in full, with the rest retrieved from reference TRBV2 and TRBJ1-1, is EPEVTQTPSHQVTQMGQEVILRCVPISNHLYFYWYRQILGQKVEFLVSFYNNEISEKSEIFDDQFSVERPDGSNFTLKIRSTKLEDSAMYFCASRQGQIMNTEAFFGQGTRLTVV.

V is TRBV7-3 and J is TRBJ1-1; a possible D gene is TRBD1 (5 bases). Germline loops: CDR1 SGHTA, CDR2 FQGTGA. The CDR3 extends over 13 amino acids. V lost 4 bases and J 11 bases, leaving 17 bases between the germline ends. The DNA for the CDR3 is TGTGCCAGCAGCTCCGGGGCAGGGAATGACGCTTTCTTT. Residues: CASSSGAGNDAFF.

In this sample, this clonotype turned up many times. The chain couples TRBV2 to TRBJ2-7; D not resolved. Trimming shortened V by 4 bases and J by 2 bases, and 6 bases separated the two germline ends. Germline V CDR1 and CDR2: SNHLY, FYNNEI. This CDR3 contains 12 residues. DNA for the CDR3: TGTGCCAGCAGTGGGCGGACCTACGAGCAGTACTTC. Its translation is CASSGRTYEQYF.

The gene calls are TRBV19 and TRBJ2-7, with a weak D call TRBD2 (6 bases). The CDR3 sequence is 16 residues long. Per the germline V gene, CDR1 is LNHDA and CDR2 is SQIVND (reference sequence). The germline V and J ends were trimmed by 3 bases and 6 bases, with 21 bases remaining between them. CDR3 DNA: TGTGCCAGTAGTATCCCCTCTTGGAGTGAAGCGGGCGAGCAGTACTTC. It specifies CASSIPSWSEAGEQYF.

Ten or more counts support this clonotype. The chain joins TRBV18 to TRBJ1-1; D perhaps matches TRBD1 (5 bases). There are 13 residues in the CDR3. Trimming left V 3 bases short and J 3 bases short, with 8 bases between. Germline lookup yields CDR1 KGHSH and CDR2 LQKENI. The DNA for the CDR3 is TGTGCCAGCTCACCTCTAGGGGACACTGAAGCTTTCTTT. It translates to CASSPLGDTEAFF.

The chain uses TRBV29-1 and TRBJ2-4; possibly TRBD1 or TRBD2 for D (5 bases each). The germline gives CDR1 SQVTM, CDR2 ANQGSEA. V dropped 6 bases and J dropped 9 bases, with 18 bases sitting between them. The CDR3 contains 13 residues. The CDR3 region is CSVPGTDVGIQYF. Written as DNA, the CDR3 is TGCAGCGTCCCCGGGACCGACGTGGGCATTCAGTACTTC.

This clonotype was detected a few times. A read error may account for a junction end that differs from germline. This sequence joins TRBV10-3 and TRBJ2-2; D is undetermined. Germline V gene data show CDR1 as ENHRY and CDR2 as SYGVKD. This CDR3 has 13 amino acids. For the CDR3, the DNA is TGTGCCAGCAGTCCGTATCGCACCGGGGAGCTGTTTTTT. Translated: CASSPYRTGELFF.

The rearrangement uses TRBV6-1 and TRBJ2-7; 13 nucleotides match TRBD2. The CDR3 loop spans 19 amino acids. J was trimmed by 4 bases and V by 4 bases; bases with no gene match: 16. CDR1 and CDR2 (germline): MNHNS, SASEGT. CDR3 bases: TGTGCCAGCAGTGGGGACACTAGCGGGAGGGCCCCAGGCTTTTACGAGCAGTACTTC. It yields the protein CASSGDTSGRAPGFYEQYF.

The genes are TRBV14 and TRBJ1-2, with unresolved D. Germline-derived CDR1 and CDR2 are SGHDN and FVKESK. The CDR3 totals 11 residues. V shed 0 bases and J shed 5 bases, with 1 base lying between them. CDR3 protein: CASSQDYGYTF. The CDR3 DNA sequence: TGTGCCAGCAGCCAAGATTATGGCTACACCTTC.

The CDR3 region has the DNA TGTGCCAGCACCAGAGAACTCCAAGTTATAGCTAACTATGGCTACACCTTC. It translates to CASTRELQVIANYGYTF. The chain combines TRBV6-1 with TRBJ1-2; D gene unclear. CDR3 length: 17 residues. Per the germline V gene, CDR1 is MNHNS and CDR2 is SASEGT. Trimming stripped 7 bases from V and 0 bases from J, with 21 bases between.

The gene calls are TRBV15 and TRBJ2-5; D is perhaps TRBD1 or TRBD2 (6 bases each). The CDR3 loop spans 16 amino acids. In germline, CDR1 is LNHNV, CDR2 YYDKDF (reference sequence). The V and J ends lost 3 bases and 5 bases respectively, with 19 bases between them. CDR3 sequence: CATSSAGTWGRETQYF. The CDR3 nucleotides read TGTGCCACCAGCAGCGCTGGGACATGGGGGAGGGAGACCCAGTACTTC.

This clonotype came up a few times. The V call is TRBV6-2 or TRBV6-3, the J call TRBJ1-2; D ambiguous. Trimming took off 2 bases at V and 5 bases at J, with 9 bases between the two ends. The CDR3 has 13 amino acids. Germline-derived CDR1 and CDR2 are MNHEY and SVGEGT. The CDR3 nucleotides are TGTGCCAGCAGTTACCCAGCGATGTATGGCTACACCTTC. Its protein product is CASSYPAMYGYTF.

The rearrangement links TRBV5-1 to TRBJ1-1; 8 nucleotides line up with TRBD1. This CDR3 comprises 12 residues. V shed 4 bases and J 11 bases; nucleotides not matched to a gene: 7. CDR1 and CDR2 from the germline V gene are SGHRS and YFSETQ. CDR3 sequence (DNA): TGCGCCAGCAGCATTGACAGGGGACGCGCTTTCTTT. This encodes CASSIDRGRAFF.

This clonotype was seen at least ten times. The chain joins TRBV9 to TRBJ2-7, with 9 bases fitting TRBD2. The trim removed 1 base at V and 6 bases at J, leaving 2 bases unmatched. This CDR3 spans 13 amino acids. CDR1 SGDLS and CDR2 YYNGEE come from the germline V gene. The CDR3 bases are TGTGCCAGCAGCGTAAGCGGGGGGCCCGAGCAGTACTTC. Its translation: CASSVSGGPEQYF.

A note on this clonotype: This may arise from a read error, as a much more abundant clone is one base away. The V call is TRBV5-6, the J call TRBJ2-7; tentatively, D is TRBD1 or TRBD2 (6 bases each). The germline V gene has CDR1 SGHDT and CDR2 YYEEEE. The CDR3 has 14 amino acids. CDR3 nucleotides: TGTGCCGGCAGCTTAGTCGGGGGCGTCTACGAGCAGTACTTC. Amino acids: CAGSLVGGVYEQYF.

The CDR3 is CASSHNGEQFF. CDR3 DNA: TGTGCCAGCAGCCACAATGGGGAGCAGTTCTTC. This sequence joins TRBV7-9 and TRBJ2-1; D is undetermined. Germline CDR1 reads SEHNR; CDR2 reads FQNEAQ (reference sequence). The CDR3 contains 11 residues. The V end was cut by 5 bases, the J end by 10 bases, with 9 bases between.

This clonotype has only one observation. The V gene is TRBV19, the J gene TRBJ2-1; D possibly corresponds to TRBD1 (5 bases). This CDR3 has 13 residues. V lost 7 bases to trimming and J lost 10 bases, with 17 bases between them. Germline V lookup: CDR1 LNHDA, CDR2 SQIVND (reference sequence). The CDR3 DNA sequence: TGTGCCAGTATAGAGCCTTCAAGGGGCGAGCAGTTCTTC. This encodes CASIEPSRGEQFF. Full variable domain (missing parts from reference TRBV19 and TRBJ2-1): DGGITQSPKYLFRKEGQNVTLSCEQNLNHDAMYWYRQDPGQGLRLIYYSQIVNDFQKGDIAEGYSVSREKKESFPLTVTSAQKNPTAFYLCASIEPSRGEQFFGPGTRLTVL.

The rearrangement joins TRBV20-1 to TRBJ2-5; D unclear. This CDR3 has 13 amino acids. CDR1 DFQATT and CDR2 SNEGSKA come from the germline V gene (reference sequence). Trimming cost V 5 bases and J 4 bases, with 14 bases left between them. The CDR3: CSARRPGRETQYF. Written as DNA, the CDR3 is TGCAGTGCTCGCCGGCCAGGCCGAGAGACCCAGTACTTC.

The gene calls are TRBV29-1 and TRBJ1-1; D possibly corresponds to TRBD1 (6 bases). CDR1 is SQVTM, CDR2 ANQGSEA, per germline. This CDR3 spans 12 amino acids. V lost 8 bases to trimming and J lost 4 bases, with 14 bases between them. In nucleotides, the CDR3 is TGCAGCATGATACAGGGTCGCACTGAAGCTTTCTTT. Residues: CSMIQGRTEAFF.

The chain links TRBV2 to TRBJ2-7; TRBD1 matches 10 bases. Germline-derived CDR1 and CDR2 are SNHLY and FYNNEI. This CDR3 has 15 residues. V lost 4 bases to trimming and J lost 7 bases; unmatched junction nucleotides: 10. The CDR3 region is CASSAGTGEVWEQYF. The CDR3 DNA is TGTGCCAGCAGTGCCGGGACAGGGGAAGTCTGGGAGCAGTACTTC.

This clonotype showed up many times. J is TRBJ1-3 and V is TRBV11-1; D call uncertain. Trimming removed 1 base from V and 0 bases from J, with 10 bases in between. The germline CDR1 and CDR2 sequences are SGHAT and FQDESV (reference sequence). The CDR3 totals 16 residues. CDR3 residues: CASSLENGYSGNTIYF. For the CDR3, the DNA is TGTGCCAGCAGCTTAGAAAACGGGTACTCTGGAAACACCATATATTTT.

Regarding this clonotype: The junction differs from germline at one of its ends, possibly a read error. The chain employs TRBV15 and TRBJ2-1; 7 bases are shared with TRBD2. The CDR3 totals 12 residues. From germline, CDR1 is LNHNV and CDR2 YYDKDF (reference sequence). This CDR3 reads CAASREFAGAFF. The CDR3 nucleotides read TGTGCCGCCAGCAGAGAGTTTGCGGGAGCCTTCTTC.

The chain recombines TRBV2 with TRBJ1-2; the D is unclear. The CDR3 is made up of 11 amino acids. CDR1 and CDR2 from the germline V gene are SNHLY and FYNNEI. V was pared by 9 bases and J by 2 bases, with 7 bases between. The CDR3 bases are TGTGCCAGTGAGAAGAACTATGGCTACACCTTC. It encodes CASEKNYGYTF.